The rows below give T cell receptor beta chains drawn from one sample of a study of blood T cell repertoires in COVID-19. Using immunoSEQ multiplex PCR, the repertoire was profiled, and TCRdb retains in-frame clones only, with some absent. This sample has a few hundred thousand clones, with 86% found just once. The material sequenced was peripheral blood. These receptors were taken from a man aged 40-55 years who had recovered from COVID-19. Both conserved end residues are part of each CDR3. A D gene is named only where the DNA matches it firmly. The listing skips clone size in some rows; elsewhere it reads once, few, many or a size class.

d_call	v_call	j_call	clone_size	cdr3_aa	cdr3_nt
NA	TRBV3-1/TRBV3-2	TRBJ2-2	NA	CASSGHTGELFF	TGTGCCAGCAGCGGCCACACCGGGGAGCTGTTTTTT
NA	TRBV10-3	TRBJ2-7	NA	CAIRRLGAGVYEQYF	TGTGCCATCCGGCGTTTGGGGGCAGGGGTCTACGAGCAGTACTTC
TRBD1	TRBV7-9	TRBJ2-7	NA	CASSSAAGQGGEQYF	TGTGCCAGCAGCTCGGCCGCGGGACAGGGCGGCGAGCAGTACTTC
TRBD2	TRBV7-2	TRBJ2-7	once	CASSLIAGGYEQYF	TGTGCCAGCAGCTTAATAGCGGGGGGGTACGAGCAGTACTTC
TRBD1	TRBV5-1	TRBJ1-2	NA	CANQTGYGYTF	TGCGCCAACCAGACAGGGTACGGCTACACCTTC
TRBD2	TRBV29-1	TRBJ2-1	NA	CSVASGGWYEQFF	TGCAGCGTTGCCAGCGGGGGGTGGTATGAGCAGTTCTTC
TRBD1	TRBV15	TRBJ2-5	NA	CATSNKPGTDSETQYF	TGTGCCACCAGCAATAAGCCCGGGACAGATTCGGAGACCCAGTACTTC
TRBD2	TRBV10-3	TRBJ2-2	NA	CAISDTGGRVTGELFF	TGTGCCATCAGTGATACGGGCGGGAGGGTTACCGGGGAGCTGTTTTTT
TRBD1	TRBV20-1	TRBJ2-4	once	CSASSDRENIQYF	TGCAGTGCTAGTTCGGACAGGGAGAACATTCAGTACTTC
TRBD1	TRBV19	TRBJ1-2	NA	CASSILGGTVAYGYTF	TGTGCCAGTAGTATTCTTGGCGGGACAGTAGCATATGGCTACACCTTC
NA	TRBV28	TRBJ1-3	once	CASSLGGRSGNTIYF	TGTGCCAGCAGTTTAGGGGGCAGGTCTGGAAACACCATATATTTT
TRBD1	TRBV6-5	TRBJ1-5	NA	CASSHRGRSQPQHF	TGTGCCAGCAGCCACAGGGGTAGAAGTCAGCCCCAGCATTTT
NA	TRBV9	TRBJ2-2	NA	CASSVKLGFTGELFF	TGTGCCAGCAGCGTGAAACTAGGGTTCACCGGGGAGCTGTTTTTT
NA	TRBV6-6	TRBJ2-3	NA	CASSYSGPSTDTQYF	TGTGCCAGCAGTTACTCGGGGCCAAGCACAGATACGCAGTATTTT
TRBD2	TRBV7-2	TRBJ2-5	NA	CASSRPTSGGQTQYF	TGTGCCAGCAGCCGTCCGACTAGCGGGGGACAGACCCAGTACTTC
TRBD1	TRBV2	TRBJ2-5	once	CASSDGGDRVTQYF	TGTGCCAGCAGTGACGGTGGGGACAGGGTAACCCAGTACTTC
TRBD2	TRBV19	TRBJ2-2	NA	CASSYERGGTNTGELFF	TGTGCCAGTAGTTACGAGCGGGGGGGCACGAACACCGGGGAGCTGTTTTTT
TRBD2	TRBV4-3	TRBJ2-1	NA	CASSQDTSGPASYNEQFF	TGCGCCAGCAGCCAAGACACTAGCGGGCCCGCCTCCTACAATGAGCAGTTCTTC
NA	TRBV7-2	TRBJ2-3	NA	CASSLGTAYTDTQYF	TGTGCCAGCAGCTTAGGGACAGCATACACAGATACGCAGTATTTT
TRBD1	TRBV5-1	TRBJ1-4	NA	CASSRTQGTNEKLFF	TGCGCCAGCAGCCGTACACAGGGGACTAATGAAAAACTGTTTTTT
TRBD2	TRBV24-1	TRBJ2-3	NA	CATALGGGSGDTQYF	TGTGCCACCGCCCTCGGGGGGGGGTCGGGGGATACGCAGTATTTT
NA	TRBV4-2	TRBJ1-4	NA	CASSQVFGGTTNEKLFF	TGTGCCAGCAGCCAAGTATTCGGCGGAACAACTAATGAAAAACTGTTTTTT
NA	TRBV7-8	TRBJ2-7	once	CASSQERGEQYF	TGTGCCAGCAGCCAAGAGCGCGGGGAGCAGTACTTC
NA	TRBV6-6	TRBJ2-7	NA	CASSFRAGSYEQYF	TGTGCCAGCAGTTTCCGAGCGGGCTCCTACGAGCAGTACTTC
TRBD1	TRBV15	TRBJ1-1	NA	CATSTWTGVNTEAFF	TGTGCCACCAGCACCTGGACAGGAGTGAACACTGAAGCTTTCTTT
TRBD1	TRBV11-2	TRBJ1-6	NA	CASSPWDRGGSPLHF	TGTGCCAGCAGCCCATGGGACAGGGGGGGTTCACCCCTCCACTTT
TRBD2	TRBV19	TRBJ2-1	NA	CASSPPAIAGRRGNEQFF	TGTGCCAGTAGTCCTCCGGCGATAGCGGGCCGCCGGGGTAATGAGCAGTTCTTC
TRBD1	TRBV27	TRBJ1-6	NA	CASSSRQGNSPLHF	TGTGCCAGCAGTTCAAGACAGGGGAACTCACCCCTCCACTTT
TRBD1	TRBV5-1	TRBJ1-1	NA	CASSLGRGRTTEAFF	TGCGCCAGCAGCTTGGGGAGGGGGCGTACCACTGAAGCTTTCTTT
NA	TRBV9	TRBJ2-1	few	CASSVGVGGFSYNEQFF	TGTGCCAGCAGCGTAGGGGTGGGAGGATTCTCCTACAATGAGCAGTTCTTC
NA	TRBV2	TRBJ1-6	NA	CASSAFRSYNSPLHF	TGTGCCAGCAGTGCCTTTAGATCCTATAATTCACCCCTCCACTTT
TRBD1	TRBV7-2	TRBJ1-5	NA	CASSFRQGSQPQHF	TGTGCCAGCAGCTTCCGACAGGGGAGTCAGCCCCAGCATTTT
NA	TRBV6-5	TRBJ2-1	NA	CASTWSTINEQFF	TGTGCCAGCACTTGGTCAACTATCAATGAGCAGTTCTTC
TRBD1	TRBV6-5	TRBJ2-3	NA	CASSYSTGGFGRSEYF	TGTGCCAGCAGTTATTCGACAGGGGGCTTCGGGAGGTCAGAGTATTTT
NA	TRBV11-2	TRBJ2-5	NA	CASSRLRGPETQYF	TGTGCCAGCAGCCGGCTCAGGGGTCCGGAGACCCAGTACTTC
NA	TRBV7-2	TRBJ1-5	NA	CASSLIGDQPQHF	TGTGCCAGCAGCTTAATCGGAGATCAGCCCCAGCATTTT
TRBD2	TRBV7-6	TRBJ2-5	once	CASSRGLAEQETQYF	TGTGCCAGCAGCCGGGGACTAGCGGAGCAAGAGACCCAGTACTTC
NA	TRBV27	TRBJ2-3	NA	CASSFWASVRTDTQYF	TGTGCCAGCAGTTTTTGGGCTAGCGTCCGCACAGATACGCAGTATTTT
TRBD2	TRBV4-3	TRBJ2-5	NA	CASSQVASGGLETQYF	TGCGCCAGCAGCCAAGTGGCTAGCGGGGGGCTAGAGACCCAGTACTTC